This is a list of T cell receptor beta chains from one sample in a study of sequential checkpoint blockade in melanoma. This table comes from immunoSEQ multiplex PCR, and its TCRdb copy is limited to in-frame clones, with some not included. The table has around 15,000 clones, approximately 52% seen once. The source was CD8+ T cells sorted from blood (inferred from file names), collected from a patient given nivolumab and ipilimumab in sequence. These receptor sequences come from a human donor with melanoma. CDR3s include the opening cysteine and the closing phenylalanine or tryptophan. Fields, in order: D gene, V gene, clone size, J gene, CDR3 protein, CDR3 DNA. The D gene is left open where the match is weak. Clone size is given for some rows only: seen once, a few or many times, or a class if the clone is expanded.

D: TRBD1; V: TRBV27; size: -; J: TRBJ1-5; CDR3: CASSSGTGLLSNQPQHF; DNA: TGTGCCAGCAGTTCTGGGACAGGTTTGTTAAGCAATCAGCCCCAGCATTTT
D: -; V: TRBV5-4; size: -; J: TRBJ2-5; CDR3: CASSLEGDQETQYF; DNA: TGTGCCAGCAGCTTGGAGGGGGACCAAGAGACCCAGTACTTC
D: -; V: TRBV27; size: -; J: TRBJ2-1; CDR3: CASSLSSGGGPRNEQFF; DNA: TGTGCCAGCAGTTTATCGTCGGGGGGCGGCCCTAGGAATGAGCAGTTCTTC
D: -; V: TRBV2; size: -; J: TRBJ2-4; CDR3: CASGFPRGQYF; DNA: TGTGCCAGCGGATTCCCGAGAGGGCAGTACTTC
D: -; V: TRBV9; size: -; J: TRBJ2-3; CDR3: CASSKYSGPTTDTQYF; DNA: TGTGCCAGCAGCAAATATAGCGGCCCCACCACAGATACGCAGTATTTT
D: -; V: TRBV5-4; size: medium-sized; J: TRBJ2-6; CDR3: CASSSQGSGANVLTF; DNA: TGTGCCAGCAGCTCGCAGGGATCTGGGGCCAACGTCCTGACTTTC
D: -; V: TRBV27; size: -; J: TRBJ1-3; CDR3: CASSLGGSGNTIYF; DNA: TGTGCCAGCAGTTTGGGGGGATCTGGAAACACCATATATTTT
D: -; V: TRBV7-9; size: -; J: TRBJ1-4; CDR3: CASSLALRAANEKLFF; DNA: TGTGCCAGCAGCTTGGCCCTCAGGGCGGCTAATGAAAAACTGTTTTTT
D: -; V: TRBV29-1; size: -; J: TRBJ1-2; CDR3: CSVDFRGQLSNYGYTF; DNA: TGCAGCGTTGACTTCAGGGGACAATTATCTAACTATGGCTACACCTTC
D: TRBD1; V: TRBV6-6; size: few; J: TRBJ2-7; CDR3: CASRGWDRGRYEQYF; DNA: TGTGCCAGCAGAGGTTGGGACAGGGGTAGGTACGAGCAGTACTTC